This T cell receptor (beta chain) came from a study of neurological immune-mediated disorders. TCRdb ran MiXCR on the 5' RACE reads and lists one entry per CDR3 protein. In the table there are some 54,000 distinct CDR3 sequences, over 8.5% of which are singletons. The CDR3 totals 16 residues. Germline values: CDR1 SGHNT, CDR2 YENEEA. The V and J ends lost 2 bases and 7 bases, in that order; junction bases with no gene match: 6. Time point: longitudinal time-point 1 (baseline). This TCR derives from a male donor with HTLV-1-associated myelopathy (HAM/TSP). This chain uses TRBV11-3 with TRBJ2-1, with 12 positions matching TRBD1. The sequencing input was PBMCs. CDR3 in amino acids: CASSLSGTGGGNEQFF. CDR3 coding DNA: TGTGCCAGCAGCTTATCCGGGACAGGGGGCGGGAATGAGCAGTTCTTC.